This record looks at one T cell receptor beta chain sequence and its context. This entry comes from a study of cytomegalovirus exposure and HLA in healthy donors. In the PCR, 60 Vbeta and 13 Jbeta primers were used. Sequenced by immunoSEQ multiplex PCR; TCRdb stores in-frame clones only, minus some. The profile shows about 270,000 clones, roughly two thirds of them singletons. There are 14 residues in the CDR3. Germline V gives CDR1 MGHRA, CDR2 YSYEKL. The trim removed 2 bases at V and 6 bases at J, leaving 4 bases unmatched. The chain is built from TRBV4-1 and TRBJ1-2, with TRBD1 matching 9 bases. The sample consisted of PBMCs. The sequence was obtained from a female donor in good health and CMV-seronegative. CDR3 in amino acids: CASSQTGGANGYTF. The CDR3 DNA reads TGCGCCAGCAGCCAAACAGGGGGCGCGAATGGCTACACCTTC.